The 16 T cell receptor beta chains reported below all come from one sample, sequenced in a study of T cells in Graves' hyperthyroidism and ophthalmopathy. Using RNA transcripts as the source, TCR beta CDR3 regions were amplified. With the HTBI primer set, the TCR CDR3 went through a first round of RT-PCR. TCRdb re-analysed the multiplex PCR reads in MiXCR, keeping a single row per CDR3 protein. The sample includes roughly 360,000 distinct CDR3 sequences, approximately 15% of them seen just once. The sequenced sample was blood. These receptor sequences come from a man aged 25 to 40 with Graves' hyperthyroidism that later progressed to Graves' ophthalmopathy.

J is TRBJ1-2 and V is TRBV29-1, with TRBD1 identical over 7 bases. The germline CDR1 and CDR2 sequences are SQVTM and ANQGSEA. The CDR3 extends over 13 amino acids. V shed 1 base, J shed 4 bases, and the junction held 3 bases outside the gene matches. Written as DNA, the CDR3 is TGCAGCGTTGAAGGGCAGGGGGGCTATGGCTACACCTTC. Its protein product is CSVEGQGGYGYTF.

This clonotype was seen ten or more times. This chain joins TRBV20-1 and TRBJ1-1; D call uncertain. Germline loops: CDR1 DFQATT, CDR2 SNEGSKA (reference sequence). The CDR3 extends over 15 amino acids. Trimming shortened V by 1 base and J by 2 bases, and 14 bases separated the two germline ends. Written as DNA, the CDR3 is TGCAGTGCTAGAGCCGATACTCATCCCAACACTGAAGCTTTCTTT. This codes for CSARADTHPNTEAFF.

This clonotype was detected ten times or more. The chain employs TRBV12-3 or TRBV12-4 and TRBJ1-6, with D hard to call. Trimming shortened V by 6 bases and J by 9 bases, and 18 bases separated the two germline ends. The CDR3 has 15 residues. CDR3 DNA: TGTGCCAGCAGGCCCGACTCTGGCCGTGGTTCACCCCTCCACTTT. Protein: CASRPDSGRGSPLHF.

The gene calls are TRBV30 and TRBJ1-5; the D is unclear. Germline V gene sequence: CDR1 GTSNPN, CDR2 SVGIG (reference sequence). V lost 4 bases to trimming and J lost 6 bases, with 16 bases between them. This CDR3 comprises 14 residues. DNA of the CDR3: TGTGCCTGGACCTACAATGGGTTTGGTCAGCCCCAGCATTTT. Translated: CAWTYNGFGQPQHF.

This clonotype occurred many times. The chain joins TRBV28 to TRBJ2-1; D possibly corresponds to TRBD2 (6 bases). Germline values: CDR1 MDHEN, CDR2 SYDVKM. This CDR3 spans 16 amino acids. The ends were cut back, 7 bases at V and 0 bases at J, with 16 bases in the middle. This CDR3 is CASIDSGLSSYNEQFF. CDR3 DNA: TGTGCCAGCATTGACAGCGGGTTAAGCTCCTACAATGAGCAGTTCTTC.

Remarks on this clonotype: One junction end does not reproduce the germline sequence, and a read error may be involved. The CDR3 nucleotides read TGCGCCAGCAGCCCCCGGGTGGGGGGGCGTGGCACCGGGGAGCTGTTTTTT. Translation: CASSPRVGGRGTGELFF. The chain joins TRBV11-3 to TRBJ2-2; D perhaps matches TRBD2 (7 bases). The CDR3 has 17 amino acids. CDR1 and CDR2 (germline): SGHNT, YENEEA.

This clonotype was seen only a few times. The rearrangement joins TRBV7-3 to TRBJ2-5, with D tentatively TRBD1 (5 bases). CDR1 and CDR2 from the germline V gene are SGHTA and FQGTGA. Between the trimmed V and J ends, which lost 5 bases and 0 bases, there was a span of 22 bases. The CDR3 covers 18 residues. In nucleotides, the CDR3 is TGTGCCAGCAGCCCCCCAGTTAGTCTGAGACAGTACCAAGAGACCCAGTACTTC. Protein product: CASSPPVSLRQYQETQYF.

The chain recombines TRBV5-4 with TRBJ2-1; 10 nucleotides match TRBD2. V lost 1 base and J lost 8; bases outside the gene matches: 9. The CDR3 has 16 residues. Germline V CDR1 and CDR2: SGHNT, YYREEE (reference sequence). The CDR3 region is CASSLWASGGLDEQFF. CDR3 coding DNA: TGTGCCAGCAGCTTGTGGGCTAGCGGGGGTCTGGATGAGCAGTTCTTC.

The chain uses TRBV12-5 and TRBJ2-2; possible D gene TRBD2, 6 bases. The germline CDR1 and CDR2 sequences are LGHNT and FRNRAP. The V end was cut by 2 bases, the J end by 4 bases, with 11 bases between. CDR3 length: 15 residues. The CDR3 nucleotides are TGTGCTAGTGGTTTGAAGGGACTCCTCACCGGGGAGCTGTTTTTT. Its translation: CASGLKGLLTGELFF.

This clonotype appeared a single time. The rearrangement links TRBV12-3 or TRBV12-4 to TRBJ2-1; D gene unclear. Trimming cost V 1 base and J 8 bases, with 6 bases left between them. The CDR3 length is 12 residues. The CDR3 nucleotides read TGTGCCAGCAGTTTAGTTCGGTATGAGCAGTTCTTC. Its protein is CASSLVRYEQFF.

CDR3 region: CASSEVNSYEQYF. In nucleotides, the CDR3 is TGTGCCAGCAGTGAAGTTAACTCCTACGAGCAGTACTTC. This rearrangement joins TRBV6-1 to TRBJ2-7; D unclear. Germline values: CDR1 MNHNS, CDR2 SASEGT. The length of the CDR3 is 13 residues. Trimming removed 1 base at V and 0 bases at J, with 4 bases between.

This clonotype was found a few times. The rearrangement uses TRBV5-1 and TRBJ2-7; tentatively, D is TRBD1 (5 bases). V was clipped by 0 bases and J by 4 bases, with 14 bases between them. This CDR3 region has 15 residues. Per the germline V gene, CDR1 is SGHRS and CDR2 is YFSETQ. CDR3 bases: TGCGCCAGCAGCTTGGACAGGCAAGGGGTTTACGAGCAGTACTTC. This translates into CASSLDRQGVYEQYF.

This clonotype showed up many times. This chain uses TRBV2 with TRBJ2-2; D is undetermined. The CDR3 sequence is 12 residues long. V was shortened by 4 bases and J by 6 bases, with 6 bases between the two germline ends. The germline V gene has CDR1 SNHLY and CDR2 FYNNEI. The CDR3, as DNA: TGTGCCAGCAGTGTTCACCCCGGGGAGCTGTTTTTT. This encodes CASSVHPGELFF. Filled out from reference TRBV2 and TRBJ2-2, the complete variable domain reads EPEVTQTPSHQVTQMGQEVILRCVPISNHLYFYWYRQILGQKVEFLVSFYNNEISEKSEIFDDQFSVERPDGSNFTLKIRSTKLEDSAMYFCASSVHPGELFFGEGSRLTVL.

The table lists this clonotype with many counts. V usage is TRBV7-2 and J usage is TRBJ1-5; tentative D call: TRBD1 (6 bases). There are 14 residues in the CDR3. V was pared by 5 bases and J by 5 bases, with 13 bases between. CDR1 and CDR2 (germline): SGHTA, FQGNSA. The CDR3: CASSIKGVDQPQHF. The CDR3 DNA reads TGTGCCAGCAGCATCAAGGGGGTAGATCAGCCCCAGCATTTT. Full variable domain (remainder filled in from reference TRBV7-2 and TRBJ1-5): GAGVSQSPSNKVTEKGKDVELRCDPISGHTALYWYRQSLGQGLEFLIYFQGNSAPDKSGLPSDRFSAERTGGSVSTLTIQRTQQEDSAVYLCASSIKGVDQPQHFGDGTRLSIL.

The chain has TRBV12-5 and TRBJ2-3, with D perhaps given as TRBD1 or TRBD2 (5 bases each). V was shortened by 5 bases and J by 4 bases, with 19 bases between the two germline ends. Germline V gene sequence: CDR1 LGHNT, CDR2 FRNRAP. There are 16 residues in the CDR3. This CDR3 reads CASGHDLVGDPDTQYF. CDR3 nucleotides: TGTGCTAGTGGTCATGACCTAGTGGGGGACCCAGATACGCAGTATTTT. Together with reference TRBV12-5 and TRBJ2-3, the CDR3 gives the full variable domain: DARVTQTPRHKVTEMGQEVTMRCQPILGHNTVFWYRQTMMQGLELLAYFRNRAPLDDSGMPKDRFSAEMPDATLATLKIQPSEPRDSAVYFCASGHDLVGDPDTQYFGPGTRLTVL.

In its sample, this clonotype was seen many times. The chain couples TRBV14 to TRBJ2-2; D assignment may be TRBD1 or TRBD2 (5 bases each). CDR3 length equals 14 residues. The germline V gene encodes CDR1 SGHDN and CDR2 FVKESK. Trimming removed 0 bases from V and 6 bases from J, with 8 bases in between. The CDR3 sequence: CASSQDLGAGELFF. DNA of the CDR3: TGTGCCAGCAGCCAAGATTTGGGGGCCGGGGAGCTGTTTTTT.